This T cell receptor beta chain is from a study of CD8 T cells in ankylosing spondylitis (dated by TCRdb to the late 2010s). In the study overall: The study set out to find disease-linked TCR variants by profiling T cell receptor beta repertoires in ankylosing spondylitis patients and healthy donors. Peripheral blood was sampled, and synovial fluid was also collected from ankylosing spondylitis patients. In total, the full study cohort was made up of over a hundred healthy donors and 25 or so ankylosing spondylitis patients. Results the study describes overall, beyond this receptor: The disease-linked clones were reported to be significantly enriched in matched synovial fluid samples from ankylosing spondylitis patients. Some of the motif variants had been reported before in the synovial fluid and blood of reactive arthritis patients, a finding that suggests common disease-initiation mechanisms. A TCR beta motif of several highly homologous amino acid variants appeared characteristic of blood from ankylosing spondylitis patients. The disease-linked clones had a CD8+ phenotype and were found at relatively low frequencies in peripheral blood.

This clonotype showed up just a few times. It has no known antigen specificity. Base quality data are lacking; no much larger clone is found one base away. The reads were generated on an Illumina HiSeq 2500. TCR beta libraries were prepared by quantitative 5'-RACE with molecular barcodes. As for the authors' bioinformatics: Disease-linked TCR variants were identified with a new computational method built on a probabilistic model of VDJ rearrangement. TCRdb applied fastp at Q25 and MiXCR to the public reads, then kept only in-frame beta chains. CDR3 protein sequences are deduplicated, and each keeps its most common genes and DNA. For this entry, the V and J calls and clone size follow TCRdb and not the study's own pipeline. The sample data list 300,000 to 350,000 distinct CDR3 sequences, and roughly 20% of these were observed just once. The ten largest clones take up about 4% of the sample. The CDR3 has 17 amino acids, counting the end cysteine and phenylalanine. CDR3 DNA is the only sequence kept; it has 51 bases, read in frame from the first base. Trimming removed 7 bases from V and 0 bases from J; the gene matches leave 14 bases unexplained. Looking up the germline V gene yields CDR1 LGHNT and CDR2 FRNRAP.

Sequenced input: blood, either unsorted or a sorted T cell fraction (not recorded which). The sequence links TRBV12-5 to TRBJ1-1, with 7 middle bases fitting TRBD1. This TCR derives from a female donor with ankylosing spondylitis or in good health (not recorded which). The DNA sequence reads TGTGCTAGTGCCTTCCGACAGGGCGGGCAAATGAACACTGAAGCTTTCTTT. This is translated as CASAFRQGGQMNTEAFF.